These T cell receptor beta chains were read from a single sample in a study of identical twins. MiXCR was run by TCRdb on the 5' RACE reads, yielding one entry per CDR3 protein. The data hold about 690,000 distinct CDR3 sequences, with roughly 6% observed a single time. Input material: naive T cells sorted from blood. These receptors were obtained from a man aged 18 to 35 in good health. Each CDR3 is given with its conserved first and last residue. The D gene is left open where the match is weak. Clone size appears in some rows only: once, few, many, or a class for an expanded clone.

j_gene: TRBJ2-1
abundance: many
d_gene: -
v_gene: TRBV5-6
CDR3aa: CASSTGHRGQFF
CDR3nt: TGTGCCAGCAGCACGGGACATCGAGGGCAGTTCTTC

j_gene: TRBJ2-5
abundance: few
d_gene: -
v_gene: TRBV12-3/TRBV12-4
CDR3aa: CASSLGGSPEETQYF
CDR3nt: TGTGCCAGCAGTTTAGGTGGTAGCCCGGAAGAGACCCAGTACTTC

j_gene: TRBJ2-2
abundance: many
d_gene: TRBD2
v_gene: TRBV27
CDR3aa: CASSGGLAGAPGLATGELFF
CDR3nt: TGTGCCAGCAGTGGGGGACTAGCGGGAGCCCCCGGGCTGGCCACCGGGGAGCTGTTTTTT

j_gene: TRBJ2-5
abundance: many
d_gene: -
v_gene: TRBV29-1
CDR3aa: CSARGAKAQYF
CDR3nt: TGCAGCGCCAGGGGCGCAAAGGCCCAGTACTTC

j_gene: TRBJ1-2
abundance: many
d_gene: -
v_gene: TRBV5-1
CDR3aa: CASSLVPGGGYTF
CDR3nt: TGCGCCAGCAGCCTTGTACCCGGTGGTGGCTACACCTTC

j_gene: TRBJ2-1
abundance: -
d_gene: -
v_gene: TRBV7-9
CDR3aa: CASSLLRSYNEQFF
CDR3nt: TGTGCCAGCAGCCTGCTTCGCTCCTACAATGAGCAGTTCTTC

j_gene: TRBJ2-2
abundance: few
d_gene: TRBD2
v_gene: TRBV20-1
CDR3aa: CSATVPLAGGRTGELFF
CDR3nt: TGCAGTGCCACCGTCCCTTTAGCGGGAGGGCGCACCGGGGAGCTGTTTTTT

j_gene: TRBJ1-5
abundance: many
d_gene: TRBD1
v_gene: TRBV9
CDR3aa: CASSEGQFNQPQHF
CDR3nt: TGTGCCAGCAGTGAGGGACAGTTCAATCAGCCCCAGCATTTT

j_gene: TRBJ2-1
abundance: -
d_gene: TRBD2
v_gene: TRBV27
CDR3aa: CASARIREGRNEQFF
CDR3nt: TGTGCCAGCGCCCGGATACGGGAGGGCCGGAATGAGCAGTTCTTC

j_gene: TRBJ2-3
abundance: few
d_gene: TRBD1
v_gene: TRBV7-9
CDR3aa: CASSLSAGQADTQYF
CDR3nt: TGTGCCAGCAGCCTCAGCGCCGGACAGGCAGATACGCAGTATTTT

j_gene: TRBJ1-5
abundance: -
d_gene: -
v_gene: TRBV6-2/TRBV6-3
CDR3aa: CASSYLGRNNQPQHF
CDR3nt: TGTGCCAGCAGTTATCTTGGCAGGAATAATCAGCCCCAGCATTTT

j_gene: TRBJ2-1
abundance: -
d_gene: -
v_gene: TRBV5-1
CDR3aa: CASSPGPADNEQFF
CDR3nt: TGCGCCAGCAGTCCTGGACCAGCGGACAATGAGCAGTTCTTC

j_gene: TRBJ2-2
abundance: -
d_gene: TRBD1
v_gene: TRBV9
CDR3aa: CASSVALTGGDTGELFF
CDR3nt: TGTGCCAGCAGCGTAGCTTTAACAGGGGGCGACACCGGGGAGCTGTTTTTT

j_gene: TRBJ2-1
abundance: few
d_gene: -
v_gene: TRBV6-1
CDR3aa: CASSRDFNSYNEQFF
CDR3nt: TGTGCCAGCAGTCGGGACTTCAACTCCTACAATGAGCAGTTCTTC

j_gene: TRBJ2-2
abundance: few
d_gene: -
v_gene: TRBV19
CDR3aa: CATLYSGELFF
CDR3nt: TGTGCCACCCTCTACTCCGGGGAGCTGTTTTTT

j_gene: TRBJ2-6
abundance: few
d_gene: -
v_gene: TRBV28
CDR3aa: CASSLGPGVRLNSGANVLTF
CDR3nt: TGTGCCAGCAGTTTAGGCCCGGGGGTCAGGCTAAACTCTGGGGCCAACGTCCTGACTTTC

j_gene: TRBJ2-3
abundance: many
d_gene: -
v_gene: TRBV12-3/TRBV12-4
CDR3aa: CASRPPWGPHTQYF
CDR3nt: TGTGCCAGCAGGCCTCCGTGGGGACCACATACGCAGTATTTT

j_gene: TRBJ2-1
abundance: many
d_gene: -
v_gene: TRBV6-1
CDR3aa: CASSRPGLNSYNEQFF
CDR3nt: TGTGCCAGCAGCCGACCAGGGCTTAACTCCTACAATGAGCAGTTCTTC

j_gene: TRBJ2-7
abundance: many
d_gene: -
v_gene: TRBV20-1
CDR3aa: CSARIGEQYF
CDR3nt: TGCAGTGCCCGGATCGGGGAGCAGTACTTC

j_gene: TRBJ2-7
abundance: -
d_gene: TRBD1
v_gene: TRBV5-1
CDR3aa: CASSQRTGMLNEQYF
CDR3nt: TGCGCCAGCAGCCAAAGGACAGGGATGTTGAACGAGCAGTACTTC

j_gene: TRBJ2-3
abundance: -
d_gene: TRBD2
v_gene: TRBV15
CDR3aa: CATSGGTSGGTDTQYF
CDR3nt: TGTGCCACCAGCGGCGGTACTAGCGGCGGCACAGATACGCAGTATTTT

j_gene: TRBJ2-1
abundance: many
d_gene: TRBD1
v_gene: TRBV12-3/TRBV12-4
CDR3aa: CASSFGTGAHNEQFF
CDR3nt: TGTGCCAGCAGTTTCGGGACAGGGGCTCACAATGAGCAGTTCTTC

j_gene: TRBJ2-2
abundance: few
d_gene: -
v_gene: TRBV5-1
CDR3aa: CASSRDPAGTGELFF
CDR3nt: TGCGCCAGCAGCCGGGACCCCGCGGGCACCGGGGAGCTGTTTTTT

j_gene: TRBJ2-7
abundance: many
d_gene: TRBD1
v_gene: TRBV10-3
CDR3aa: CAISTGTGSYEQYF
CDR3nt: TGTGCCATCAGCACCGGGACAGGGTCCTACGAGCAGTACTTC

j_gene: TRBJ1-4
abundance: few
d_gene: -
v_gene: TRBV5-1
CDR3aa: CASSRGTTTTNEKLFF
CDR3nt: TGCGCCAGCAGTCGGGGGACCACTACAACTAATGAAAAACTGTTTTTT

j_gene: TRBJ2-1
abundance: many
d_gene: -
v_gene: TRBV20-1
CDR3aa: CSAREGGEQFF
CDR3nt: TGCAGTGCTAGGGAGGGGGGAGAGCAGTTCTTC

j_gene: TRBJ2-2
abundance: -
d_gene: -
v_gene: TRBV6-1
CDR3aa: CASRDRGTGELFF
CDR3nt: TGTGCCAGCAGAGACAGAGGCACCGGGGAGCTGTTTTTT

j_gene: TRBJ2-4
abundance: -
d_gene: TRBD1
v_gene: TRBV7-9
CDR3aa: CASSLGGQGLGQYF
CDR3nt: TGTGCCAGCAGCTTAGGGGGACAGGGTCTCGGTCAGTACTTC

j_gene: TRBJ2-7
abundance: many
d_gene: -
v_gene: TRBV12-3/TRBV12-4
CDR3aa: CASRTVAGEDEQYF
CDR3nt: TGTGCCAGCAGAACCGTGGCAGGGGAGGACGAGCAGTACTTC

j_gene: TRBJ2-3
abundance: few
d_gene: -
v_gene: TRBV12-3/TRBV12-4
CDR3aa: CASSKLVYPSTDTQYF
CDR3nt: TGTGCCAGCAGCAAACTAGTATATCCGAGCACAGATACGCAGTATTTT

j_gene: TRBJ1-5
abundance: -
d_gene: TRBD1
v_gene: TRBV4-2
CDR3aa: CASSQGQGMEPQHF
CDR3nt: TGTGCCAGCAGCCAAGGACAGGGGATGGAGCCCCAGCATTTT

j_gene: TRBJ2-4
abundance: many
d_gene: TRBD1
v_gene: TRBV5-1
CDR3aa: CASSSPRDRGLRDIQYF
CDR3nt: TGCGCCAGCAGCTCCCCCCGGGACAGGGGGCTGAGGGACATTCAGTACTTC

j_gene: TRBJ2-3
abundance: many
d_gene: -
v_gene: TRBV5-1
CDR3aa: CASSSKGGSTDTQYF
CDR3nt: TGCGCCAGCAGCTCCAAGGGCGGGAGCACAGATACGCAGTATTTT

j_gene: TRBJ2-3
abundance: few
d_gene: TRBD2
v_gene: TRBV28
CDR3aa: CATIELAAGLSTDTQYF
CDR3nt: TGTGCCACCATCGAACTAGCGGCGGGACTCAGCACAGATACGCAGTATTTT

j_gene: TRBJ2-3
abundance: -
d_gene: -
v_gene: TRBV4-1
CDR3aa: CASSQPTREGTQYF
CDR3nt: TGCGCCAGCAGCCAACCCACTAGAGAGGGTACGCAGTATTTT

j_gene: TRBJ2-1
abundance: few
d_gene: -
v_gene: TRBV6-1
CDR3aa: CASRLARSSYNEQFF
CDR3nt: TGTGCCAGCAGGCTAGCGAGAAGCTCCTACAATGAGCAGTTCTTC

j_gene: TRBJ2-7
abundance: few
d_gene: TRBD2
v_gene: TRBV7-2
CDR3aa: CASSLAGVTSYEQYF
CDR3nt: TGTGCCAGCAGCTTGGCGGGAGTGACCTCCTACGAGCAGTACTTC

j_gene: TRBJ2-7
abundance: -
d_gene: -
v_gene: TRBV7-2
CDR3aa: CASSLVVAGDTYEQYF
CDR3nt: TGTGCCAGCAGCTTAGTTGTCGCAGGGGATACCTACGAGCAGTACTTC

j_gene: TRBJ2-7
abundance: few
d_gene: -
v_gene: TRBV20-1
CDR3aa: CSAREGAPLNYEQYF
CDR3nt: TGCAGTGCTAGAGAGGGAGCTCCCCTAAACTACGAGCAGTACTTC

j_gene: TRBJ2-2
abundance: many
d_gene: -
v_gene: TRBV5-1
CDR3aa: CASGQGSAGELFF
CDR3nt: TGCGCCAGCGGTCAGGGTTCCGCCGGGGAGCTGTTTTTT

j_gene: TRBJ2-5
abundance: once
d_gene: -
v_gene: TRBV7-9
CDR3aa: CASSSAGAGETQYF
CDR3nt: TGTGCCAGCAGCTCGGCAGGAGCGGGAGAGACCCAGTACTTC

j_gene: TRBJ2-2
abundance: -
d_gene: TRBD1
v_gene: TRBV6-5
CDR3aa: CASSYPDRVGELFF
CDR3nt: TGTGCCAGCAGTTACCCGGACAGGGTCGGGGAGCTGTTTTTT